These 24 T cell receptor beta chains came from one sample sequenced in a study of identical twins. A single record per CDR3 protein comes from TCRdb applying MiXCR to the 5' RACE reads. The sample includes approximately 230,000 distinct CDR3 sequences, 6.5% to 8% of them seen just once. The sample also formed part of further work on T cells expressing NK-cell markers.

Specimen: CD8+ T cells sorted from blood. The receptors derive from a woman younger than 30 in good health.

The V and J genes are TRBV29-1 and TRBJ1-1; D not resolved. Germline V gene lookup returns CDR1 SQVTM and CDR2 ANQGSEA. The CDR3 contains 12 residues. V gave up 6 bases and J gave up 1 base, with 9 bases separating them. DNA of the CDR3: TGCAGCGTCTTGGACCCGAACACTGAAGCTTTCTTT. Its protein is CSVLDPNTEAFF.

Only a few counts were recorded for this clonotype. The chain combines TRBV11-2 with TRBJ2-1, with 16 bases that match TRBD2. CDR1 is SGHAT and CDR2 is FQNNGV in the germline V gene. This CDR3 is 21 amino acids long. J was trimmed by 5 bases and V by 3 bases; bases with no gene match: 16. The CDR3 region is CASSFSSPGLAGGPVNNEQFF. The CDR3 coding sequence is TGTGCCAGCAGCTTCTCGAGTCCGGGACTAGCGGGAGGGCCGGTCAACAATGAGCAGTTCTTC. Complete variable domain (other parts from reference TRBV11-2 and TRBJ2-1): EAGVAQSPRYKIIEKRQSVAFWCNPISGHATLYWYQQILGQGPKLLIQFQNNGVVDDSQLPKDRFSAERLKGVDSTLKIQPAKLEDSAVYLCASSFSSPGLAGGPVNNEQFFGPGTRLTVL.

J is TRBJ2-7 and V is TRBV27, with a possible D match to TRBD2 (6 bases). V was clipped by 4 bases and J by 1 base, with 8 bases between them. CDR3 length equals 13 residues. Germline loops: CDR1 MNHEY, CDR2 SMNVEV (reference sequence). The CDR3 reads CASSYRESYEQYF. CDR3 bases: TGTGCCAGCAGTTACCGGGAGTCCTACGAGCAGTACTTC.

This clonotype occurred a few times. The V gene is TRBV12-3 or TRBV12-4, the J gene TRBJ2-5; D not resolved. The ends were cut back, 3 bases at V and 7 bases at J, with 15 bases in the middle. The CDR3 has 14 amino acids. The chain's CDR3 is CASSLKARYGTQYF. The CDR3 bases are TGTGCCAGCAGTTTGAAAGCCCGTTATGGGACCCAGTACTTC.

This clonotype was seen a handful of times. The rearrangement links TRBV6-5 to TRBJ1-2; weak D call: TRBD1 (6 bases). The germline V gene has CDR1 MNHEY and CDR2 SVGAGI. The CDR3 spans 16 residues. Trimming cost V 4 bases and J 7 bases, with 22 bases left between them. The CDR3 protein is CASSLGADFFSGGYTF. DNA for the CDR3: TGTGCCAGCAGTTTGGGGGCCGATTTCTTCAGCGGTGGCTACACCTTC.

This clonotype was seen more than once but under ten times. The chain has TRBV27 and TRBJ2-3, with 9 bases lining up with TRBD2. Germline V gene data show CDR1 as MNHEY and CDR2 as SMNVEV (reference sequence). CDR3 length equals 17 residues. V shed 0 bases and J 7 bases; nucleotides not matched to a gene: 11. Here the CDR3 DNA reads TGTGCCAGCAGTTTATCCCCTGGAGTAGCGGGGGAATATACGCAGTATTTT. This codes for CASSLSPGVAGEYTQYF.

V is TRBV21-1 and J is TRBJ1-4; the table assigns TRBD1, which was not confirmed against the DNA. TRBV21-1 corresponds to a pseudogene. The CDR3 runs to 13 residues. The CDR3: CASSKVAREKLFF. In DNA, the CDR3 is TGTGCCAGCAGCAAAGTTGCCCGGGAAAAACTGTTTTTT.

This clonotype has only a few counts. The V and J genes are TRBV4-1 and TRBJ2-7, with 11 bases aligning to TRBD2. CDR1 is MGHRA and CDR2 is YSYEKL in the germline V gene. This CDR3 has 15 residues. V was pared by 3 bases and J by 0 bases, with 1 base of the junction left unmatched. The CDR3, as DNA: TGCGCCAGCAGCCAGGGACTAGCGGCCTCCTACGAGCAGTACTTC. It is translated as CASSQGLAASYEQYF.

This chain links TRBV11-2 with TRBJ1-1; D gene uncertain. CDR3 length: 17 residues. Germline V CDR1 and CDR2: SGHAT, FQNNGV. V dropped 1 base and J dropped 0 bases, with 15 bases sitting between them. The CDR3: CASSLVGFVGMNTEAFF. For the CDR3, the DNA is TGTGCCAGCAGCTTAGTTGGGTTCGTGGGAATGAACACTGAAGCTTTCTTT.

V and J are TRBV5-4 and TRBJ2-7, with 9 bases identical to TRBD1. V trimming: 5 bases; J trimming: 3 bases; junction bases outside the gene matches: 9. CDR1 is SGHNT and CDR2 is YYREEE in the germline V gene (reference sequence). The CDR3 contains 15 residues. The CDR3 spells CASSSQGAPSYEQYF. In DNA form, the CDR3 reads TGTGCCAGCAGTTCACAGGGGGCGCCCAGCTACGAGCAGTACTTC.

This clonotype was recorded at least ten times. The chain is built from TRBV29-1 and TRBJ1-2; D might be TRBD1 (5 bases). There are 11 residues in the CDR3. With 7 bases removed from V and 7 bases from J, the gap between germline ends came to 13 bases. CDR1 SQVTM and CDR2 ANQGSEA come from the germline V gene. The CDR3 region is CSAKAGVGYTF. The CDR3 coding sequence is TGCAGCGCAAAAGCGGGGGTTGGCTACACCTTC.

This clonotype was seen many times. The V and J genes are TRBV3-1 and TRBJ2-2, with unresolved D. There are 11 residues in the CDR3. The V gene lost 0 bases and the J gene lost 9 bases, with 2 bases spanning the gap. CDR1 and CDR2 (germline): LGHDT, YNNKEL (reference sequence). In DNA, the CDR3 is TGTGCCAGCAGCCAAGATCGGGAGCTGTTTTTT. This translates into CASSQDRELFF.

This clonotype was detected a few times. This chain links TRBV11-2 with TRBJ2-7; 9 bases are shared with TRBD2. The V gene's germline CDR1 is SGHAT and CDR2 FQNNGV. The ends lost 6 bases at V and 5 bases at J; junction bases unmatched: 5. The CDR3 totals 13 residues. The CDR3 protein is CASRVLAGDEQYF. CDR3 nucleotides: TGTGCCAGCAGGGTATTAGCGGGAGACGAGCAGTACTTC.

This clonotype was recorded a few times. The chain recombines TRBV29-1 with TRBJ2-7; D gene ambiguous. Trimming shortened V by 6 bases and J by 4 bases, and 13 bases separated the two germline ends. This CDR3 is 12 amino acids long. Germline V CDR1 and CDR2: SQVTM, ANQGSEA. CDR3 nucleotide sequence: TGCAGCGTCCGCCACAGATCGTACGAGCAGTACTTC. It encodes CSVRHRSYEQYF.

This clonotype was counted only a few times. This chain links TRBV20-1 with TRBJ2-5; no clear D gene. The germline V and J ends were trimmed by 6 bases and 5 bases, with 10 bases remaining between them. CDR3 length equals 11 residues. Germline lookup yields CDR1 DFQATT and CDR2 SNEGSKA (reference sequence). The CDR3 here is CSAKQVETQYF. CDR3 DNA sequence: TGCAGTGCGAAGCAGGTGGAGACCCAGTACTTC.

This clonotype was seen ten or more times. The rearrangement links TRBV7-9 to TRBJ1-1; perhaps TRBD1 as D (5 bases). CDR1 is SEHNR, CDR2 FQNEAQ, per germline (reference sequence). The CDR3 is made up of 15 amino acids. Deletions cut 0 bases from V and 4 bases from J, with 12 bases between. DNA for the CDR3: TGTGCCAGCAGCTTAGCGGATGGGGCGTCCACTGAAGCTTTCTTT. Its protein is CASSLADGASTEAFF.

The chain recombines TRBV27 with TRBJ2-3; D is unresolved. CDR3 size: 19 residues. The ends were cut back, 5 bases at V and 4 bases at J, with 28 bases in the middle. Germline V gene lookup returns CDR1 MNHEY and CDR2 SMNVEV (reference sequence). In nucleotides, the CDR3 is TGTGCCAGCAGTCCCCCTATGAAGACATCCTTGGGCGTCCCAGATACGCAGTATTTT. Translated, it gives CASSPPMKTSLGVPDTQYF.

This clonotype came up a few times. The genes are TRBV7-2 and TRBJ1-4; D uncertain. Trimming removed 0 bases from V and 8 bases from J, with 7 bases in between. CDR3 length: 13 residues. Germline assignment: CDR1 SGHTA and CDR2 FQGNSA. CDR3 in amino acids: CASSLALGEKLFF. Written as DNA, the CDR3 is TGTGCCAGCAGCTTAGCGCTCGGGGAAAAACTGTTTTTT. The full variable domain, completed using reference TRBV7-2 and TRBJ1-4, is GAGVSQSPSNKVTEKGKDVELRCDPISGHTALYWYRQSLGQGLEFLIYFQGNSAPDKSGLPSDRFSAERTGGSVSTLTIQRTQQEDSAVYLCASSLALGEKLFFGSGTQLSVL.

This clonotype was detected a few times. The rearrangement links TRBV11-2 to TRBJ2-7, with a weak D call TRBD2 (5 bases). The V end was cut by 1 base, the J end by 5 bases, with 15 bases between. Germline V gives CDR1 SGHAT, CDR2 FQNNGV. The CDR3 is 15 residues long. CDR3 amino acids: CASSLATRDHNEQYF. The CDR3 DNA is TGTGCCAGCAGCTTAGCTACGAGGGATCACAACGAGCAGTACTTC.

In its sample, this clonotype was seen many times. For the CDR3, the DNA is TGTGCCATCAGTGATCTAGCGGGAGACGAACACGAGCAGTACTTC. Amino acid sequence: CAISDLAGDEHEQYF. The rearrangement uses TRBV10-3 and TRBJ2-7; 10 bases align to TRBD2. The length of the CDR3 is 15 residues. The junction had 7 bases not matched to a gene; V was cut back by 3 bases and J by 5 bases. Germline assignment: CDR1 ENHRY and CDR2 SYGVKD.

V is TRBV27 and J is TRBJ2-7; TRBD2 matches at 7 bases. Germline trimming cut 2 bases from V and 3 bases from J; bases unmatched to any gene: 4. The CDR3 loop spans 14 amino acids. Germline V gene data show CDR1 as MNHEY and CDR2 as SMNVEV (reference sequence). DNA for the CDR3: TGTGCCAGCAGTTTACTAGCGGAGAACTACGAGCAGTACTTC. It translates to CASSLLAENYEQYF.

At least ten counts were recorded for this clonotype. The chain links TRBV29-1 to TRBJ2-7; 10 nucleotides align to TRBD2. J gave up 6 bases and V 5 bases, and 13 bases lay outside the gene matches. CDR1 is SQVTM, CDR2 ANQGSEA, per germline. This CDR3 has 15 residues. The CDR3 DNA reads TGCAGCGTTACAGACTATCTAGCGGGAGTACCCGAGCAGTACTTC. Amino acid sequence: CSVTDYLAGVPEQYF.

This chain joins TRBV13 and TRBJ2-3, with D perhaps matching TRBD1 or TRBD2 (5 bases each). Trimming took 5 bases from V and 2 from J, leaving 17 bases between them. CDR3 length: 16 amino acids. Per the germline V gene, CDR1 is PRHDT and CDR2 is FYEKMQ (reference sequence). The DNA for the CDR3 is TGTGCCAGCAGCCCTGGGACCCGCGGTCTCACAGATACGCAGTATTTT. Translating gives CASSPGTRGLTDTQYF.

This clonotype was counted a few times. The gene calls are TRBV7-8 and TRBJ1-5, with 7 bases lining up with TRBD1. Germline-derived CDR1 and CDR2 are SGHVS and FQNEAQ. This CDR3 has 13 residues. Trimming at V came to 10 bases and at J to 0 bases, leaving 3 bases not matched to a gene. The CDR3 spells CATQGGSNQPQHF. The CDR3 region has the DNA TGTGCCACTCAGGGGGGTAGCAATCAGCCCCAGCATTTT.